The rows below give T cell receptor beta chains drawn from one sample of a study of blood T cells in healthy people across ages. TCRdb fed the 5' RACE reads into MiXCR, producing one record per CDR3 protein. This sample carries 1.5 million to 2 million distinct CDR3 sequences, 28% of them seen once, and the ten largest clones take about 8%. Source material: blood. The receptors derive from a woman aged 30 to 39 in good health. The CDR3 runs from the conserved cysteine through the conserved F or W. The D gene is left open where the match is weak. Rows give clone size only sometimes, using once, few, many, or a class for an expanded clone.

j_call	v_call	clone_size	d_call	cdr3_aa	cdr3_nt
TRBJ2-7	TRBV20-1	.	.	CSARVPGRGEQYF	TGCAGTGCTAGAGTTCCGGGAAGGGGGGAGCAGTACTTC
TRBJ2-7	TRBV28	.	.	CASSLLGGIYEQYF	TGTGCCAGCAGTTTATTAGGGGGGATCTACGAGCAGTACTTC
TRBJ2-2	TRBV5-1	.	.	CASSEGPGELFF	TGCGCCAGCAGCGAGGGGCCCGGGGAGCTGTTTTTT
TRBJ2-1	TRBV29-1	many	TRBD2	CSVERLAGALDDNEQFF	TGCAGCGTTGAACGACTAGCGGGAGCTTTAGACGACAATGAGCAGTTCTTC
TRBJ2-1	TRBV28	few	.	CASSQDSYEQFF	TGTGCCAGCAGTCAGGACAGTTACGAGCAGTTCTTC
TRBJ2-4	TRBV27	.	.	CASSFIYDKNIQYF	TGTGCCAGCAGTTTCATTTACGATAAAAACATTCAGTACTTC
TRBJ2-5	TRBV5-1	.	.	CASSTDIQETQYF	TGCGCCAGCAGCACGGACATACAAGAGACCCAGTACTTC
TRBJ2-1	TRBV3-1	.	.	CASSQDSPKSGQFF	TGTGCCAGCAGCCAAGATTCCCCAAAAAGCGGGCAGTTCTTC
TRBJ2-7	TRBV29-1	few	TRBD1	CSVGDRVSYEQYF	TGCAGCGTGGGGGACAGGGTCTCCTACGAGCAGTACTTC
TRBJ1-1	TRBV20-1	.	.	CSARGGRDTEAFF	TGCAGTGCTAGAGGCGGGAGAGACACTGAAGCTTTCTTT
TRBJ2-5	TRBV5-1	.	.	CASSFGGGSNGEQYF	TGCGCCAGCAGCTTCGGTGGTGGCTCAAACGGAGAGCAGTACTTC